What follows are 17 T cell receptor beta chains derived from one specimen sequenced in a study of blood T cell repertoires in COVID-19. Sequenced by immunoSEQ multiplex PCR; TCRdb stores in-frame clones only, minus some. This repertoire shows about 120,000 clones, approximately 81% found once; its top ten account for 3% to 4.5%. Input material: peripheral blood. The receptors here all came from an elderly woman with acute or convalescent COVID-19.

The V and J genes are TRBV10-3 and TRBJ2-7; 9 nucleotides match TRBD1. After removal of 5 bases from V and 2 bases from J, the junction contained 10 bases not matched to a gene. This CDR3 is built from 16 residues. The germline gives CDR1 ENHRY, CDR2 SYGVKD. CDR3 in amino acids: CAISRDRVTSTYEQYF. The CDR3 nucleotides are TGTGCCATCAGTCGGGACAGGGTAACGAGTACCTACGAGCAGTACTTC.

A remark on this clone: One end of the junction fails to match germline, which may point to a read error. The DNA for the CDR3 is TGTGCTAGCAGCTTAGGACCGGGACAGGGCAAATCCTCCTACAATGAGCAGTTCTTC. Translating it yields CASSLGPGQGKSSYNEQFF. The chain recombines TRBV7-7 with TRBJ2-1; 9 bases agree with TRBD1. CDR3 length: 19 amino acids. CDR1 and CDR2 (germline): SSHAT, FNYEAQ (reference sequence).

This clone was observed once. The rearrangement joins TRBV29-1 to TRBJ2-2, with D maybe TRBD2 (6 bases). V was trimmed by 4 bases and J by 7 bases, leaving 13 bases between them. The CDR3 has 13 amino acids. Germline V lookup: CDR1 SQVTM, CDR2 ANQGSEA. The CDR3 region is CSVGQGGGGELFF. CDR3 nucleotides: TGCAGCGTTGGCCAGGGAGGTGGCGGGGAGCTGTTTTTT.

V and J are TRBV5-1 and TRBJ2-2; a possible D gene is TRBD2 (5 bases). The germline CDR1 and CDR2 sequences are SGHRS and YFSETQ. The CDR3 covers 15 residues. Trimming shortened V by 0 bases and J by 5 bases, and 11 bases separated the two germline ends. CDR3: CASSLEVASTGELFF. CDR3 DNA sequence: TGCGCCAGCAGCTTGGAGGTAGCGTCGACCGGGGAGCTGTTTTTT.

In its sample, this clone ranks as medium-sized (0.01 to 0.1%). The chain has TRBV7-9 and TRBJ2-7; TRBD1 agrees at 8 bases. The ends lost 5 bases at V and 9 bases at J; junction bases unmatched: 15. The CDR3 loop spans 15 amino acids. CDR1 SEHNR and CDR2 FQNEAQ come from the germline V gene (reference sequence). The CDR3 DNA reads TGTGCCAGCAGCCCTTCGGGACAGGCTCTACGAGGGCAGTACTTC. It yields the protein CASSPSGQALRGQYF.

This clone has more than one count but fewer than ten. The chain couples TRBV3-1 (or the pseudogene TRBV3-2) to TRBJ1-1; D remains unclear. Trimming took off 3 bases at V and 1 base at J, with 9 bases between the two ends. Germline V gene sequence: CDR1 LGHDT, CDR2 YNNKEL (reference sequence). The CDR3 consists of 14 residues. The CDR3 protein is CASSHREPNTEAFF. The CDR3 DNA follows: TGTGCCAGCAGCCACCGGGAGCCGAACACTGAAGCTTTCTTT.

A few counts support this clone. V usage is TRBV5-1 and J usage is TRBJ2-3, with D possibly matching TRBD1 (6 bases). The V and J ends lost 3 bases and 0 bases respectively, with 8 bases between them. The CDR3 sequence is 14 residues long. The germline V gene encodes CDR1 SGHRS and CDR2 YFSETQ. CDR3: CASSWDTSTDTQYF. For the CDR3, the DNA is TGCGCCAGCAGCTGGGACACCAGCACAGATACGCAGTATTTT.

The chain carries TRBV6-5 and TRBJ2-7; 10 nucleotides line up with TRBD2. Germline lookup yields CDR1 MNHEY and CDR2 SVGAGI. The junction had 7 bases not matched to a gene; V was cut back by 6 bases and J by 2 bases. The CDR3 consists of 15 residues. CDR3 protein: CASSAGLAATYEQYF. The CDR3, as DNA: TGTGCCAGCAGCGCCGGACTAGCGGCAACCTACGAGCAGTACTTC.

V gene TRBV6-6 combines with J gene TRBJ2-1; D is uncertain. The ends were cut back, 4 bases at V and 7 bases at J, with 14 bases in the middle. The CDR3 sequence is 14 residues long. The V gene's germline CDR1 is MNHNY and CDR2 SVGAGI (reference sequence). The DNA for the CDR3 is TGTGCCAGCAGTTTGTTAGAACTGGAGAATGAGCAGTTCTTC. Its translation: CASSLLELENEQFF.

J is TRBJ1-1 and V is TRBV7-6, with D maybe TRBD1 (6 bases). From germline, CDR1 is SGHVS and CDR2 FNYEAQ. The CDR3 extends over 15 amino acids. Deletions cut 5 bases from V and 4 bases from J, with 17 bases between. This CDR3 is CASSGPTGFFTEAFF. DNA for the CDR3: TGTGCCAGCAGCGGCCCTACAGGGTTTTTCACTGAAGCTTTCTTT.

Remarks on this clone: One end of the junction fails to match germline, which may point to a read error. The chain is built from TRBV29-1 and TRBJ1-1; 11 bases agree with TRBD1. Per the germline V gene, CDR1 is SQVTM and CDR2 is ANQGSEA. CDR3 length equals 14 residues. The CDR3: CLCRTGGGSTEAFF. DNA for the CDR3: TGTTTGTGCAGGACAGGGGGCGGGAGCACTGAAGCTTTCTTT.

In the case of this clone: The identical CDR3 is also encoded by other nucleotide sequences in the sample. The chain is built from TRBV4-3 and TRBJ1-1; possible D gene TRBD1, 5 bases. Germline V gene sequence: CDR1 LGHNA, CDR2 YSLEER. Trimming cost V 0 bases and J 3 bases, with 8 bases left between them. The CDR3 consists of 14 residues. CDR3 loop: CASSQDRGDTEAFF. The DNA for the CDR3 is TGCGCCAGCAGCCAAGATAGGGGTGACACTGAAGCTTTCTTT.

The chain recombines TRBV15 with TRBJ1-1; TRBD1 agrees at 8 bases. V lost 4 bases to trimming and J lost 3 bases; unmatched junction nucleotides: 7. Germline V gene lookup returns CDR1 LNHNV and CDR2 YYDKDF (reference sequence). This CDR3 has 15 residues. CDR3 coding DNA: TGTGCCACCAGCAATCCCCTGACAGGGGACACTGAAGCTTTCTTT. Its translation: CATSNPLTGDTEAFF. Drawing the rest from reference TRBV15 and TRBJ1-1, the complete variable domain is DAMVIQNPRYQVTQFGKPVTLSCSQTLNHNVMYWYQQKSSQAPKLLFHYYDKDFNNEADTPDNFQSRRPNTSFCFLDIRSPGLGDTAMYLCATSNPLTGDTEAFFGQGTRLTVV.

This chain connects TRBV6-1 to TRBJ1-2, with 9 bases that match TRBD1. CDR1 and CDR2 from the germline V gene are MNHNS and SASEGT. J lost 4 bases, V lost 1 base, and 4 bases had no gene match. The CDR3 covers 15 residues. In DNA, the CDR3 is TGTGCCAGCAGTGAAGAAGGACAGGGGACCTATGGCTACACCTTC. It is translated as CASSEEGQGTYGYTF.

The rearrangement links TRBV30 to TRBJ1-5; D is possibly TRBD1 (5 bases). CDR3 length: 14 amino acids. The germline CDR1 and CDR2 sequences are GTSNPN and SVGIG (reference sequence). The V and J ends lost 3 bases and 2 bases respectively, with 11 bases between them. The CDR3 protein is CAWSAGLGNQPQHF. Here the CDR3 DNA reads TGTGCCTGGAGCGCGGGGCTCGGCAATCAGCCCCAGCATTTT.

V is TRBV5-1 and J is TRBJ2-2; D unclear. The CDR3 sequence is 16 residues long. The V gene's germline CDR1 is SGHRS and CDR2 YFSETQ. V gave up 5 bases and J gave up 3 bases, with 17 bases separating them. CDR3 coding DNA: TGCGCCAGCAGACTCCCCTCCGCGGCGGACACCGGGGAGCTGTTTTTT. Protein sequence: CASRLPSAADTGELFF.

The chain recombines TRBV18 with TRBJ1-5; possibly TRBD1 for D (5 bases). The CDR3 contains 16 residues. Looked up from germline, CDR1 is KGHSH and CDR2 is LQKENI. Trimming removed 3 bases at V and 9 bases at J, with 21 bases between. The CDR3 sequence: CASSPGRDASEGPQHF. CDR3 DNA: TGTGCCAGCTCACCGGGCAGGGATGCCTCCGAAGGGCCCCAGCATTTT.